This T cell receptor beta chain was recorded in a study of T-cell memory formation after mild COVID-19. In TCRdb, the 5' RACE reads were re-called with MiXCR into one record per CDR3 protein. This sample has under 400,000 distinct CDR3 sequences, with roughly 21% found just once. The germline V gene has CDR1 MNHEY and CDR2 SVGEGT. The CDR3 extends over 14 amino acids. J was trimmed by 4 bases and V by 2 bases; bases with no gene match: 3. This chain links TRBV6-2 or TRBV6-3 with TRBJ2-5; 8 positions agree with TRBD1. Sequenced: PBMCs or a T cell subset sorted from them (not recorded which). This receptor was taken from an adult woman who had mild COVID-19 (a few samples of this study predate the infection). Cell type and time point are not known. CDR3 coding DNA: TGTGCCAGCAGTTACGGCAGGGGGCGAGAGACCCAGTACTTC. Protein sequence: CASSYGRGRETQYF.